This TCR beta chain was captured by sequencing in a study of naive and memory T cell subsets. Study observations and caveats: The power law exponent of TCR abundance differed between naive and memory cells.

On this clonotype itself: Its specificity is not known.

The beta constant-region primer was an equimolar mix of two oligonucleotides covering TRBC1 and TRBC2. The cDNA 3' end received a ligated single-stranded oligonucleotide carrying the SP2 primer and a 12-nucleotide UMI. TCRdb re-analysed the UMI-ligation and nested PCR reads in MiXCR, keeping a single row per CDR3 protein. The repertoire has 100,000 or so distinct CDR3 sequences, approximately 6.5% of them found once; the top ten carry roughly 1.5%. Germline CDR1 and CDR2: LGHNA and YSLEER. This CDR3 has 14 residues. Trimming cost V 3 bases and J 10 bases, with 16 bases left between them. After the first PCR, alpha and beta chain libraries were processed separately.

Material for sequencing was central memory CD4+ T cells from blood. The genes are TRBV4-3 and TRBJ2-1, with a possible D match to TRBD1 (6 bases). The source of this sequence is a human donor in good health. In nucleotides, the CDR3 is TGCGCCAGCAGCCAGGATGAACAGGGCTTGGAGCAGTTCTTC. Translating gives CASSQDEQGLEQFF.